This T cell receptor beta chain was sequenced for a study of cytomegalovirus exposure and HLA in healthy donors. Study-level points and caveats: Only CMV serostatus was available as immune exposure information.

Primers: 60 Vbeta forward and 13 Jbeta reverse. Data came from immunoSEQ multiplex PCR; TCRdb stores just in-frame clones and leaves some out. The sample includes about 160,000 clones, 80% to 90% of them seen just once. Note on this clone: Its antigen is not identified.

Germline values: CDR1 MDHEN, CDR2 SYDVKM. The length of the CDR3 is 17 residues. V is TRBV28 and J is TRBJ2-5; 8 nucleotides agree with TRBD1. The DNA matches TRBJ2-7 better at its end, which makes the J call doubtful. Source material: PBMCs. The sequence derives from a man aged 18-30 years in good health and CMV-seronegative. CDR3 in DNA: TGTGCCAGCAGCCCGACATTGACAGGGGATCTCCCTCTCGAGCAGTACTTC. Translation gives CASSPTLTGDLPLEQYF.